Below are 25 T cell receptor beta chains sequenced from a single sample in a study of OX40 agonist ivuxolimab in advanced cancers. TCRdb's copy holds only in-frame clones and misses some; the assay was immunoSEQ multiplex PCR. Here the sample spans around 76,000 clones, about nine tenths being singletons. The source was CD4+ or CD8+ T cells sorted from blood, collected in a trial of the OX40 agonist ivuxolimab. These receptor sequences come from an adult with an advanced solid tumor such as melanoma, head and neck, liver or kidney cancer.

The chain links TRBV18 to TRBJ1-5; no firm D call. V lost 3 bases, J lost 2 bases, and 14 bases lay in between. Germline V lookup: CDR1 KGHSH, CDR2 LQKENI. The CDR3 is made up of 16 amino acids. The CDR3 DNA sequence: TGTGCCAGCTCACCGGGAGACCCTGGGGGCAATCAGCCCCAGCATTTT. Translating it yields CASSPGDPGGNQPQHF.

V gene TRBV10-2 combines with J gene TRBJ2-5; 10 bases fit TRBD2. CDR3 length: 14 residues. The J segment lost 9 bases and the V segment lost 7 bases, leaving 11 bases of the junction unmatched. The germline V gene has CDR1 WSHSY and CDR2 SAAADI. The CDR3 loop is CASTEAGGELPQYF. The CDR3, as DNA: TGCGCCAGCACCGAAGCGGGGGGGGAGTTGCCCCAGTACTTC.

The chain links TRBV9 to TRBJ1-1; D gene uncertain. Between the trimmed V and J ends, which lost 2 bases and 3 bases, there was a span of 8 bases. The CDR3 covers 13 residues. Germline loops: CDR1 SGDLS, CDR2 YYNGEE. The CDR3 here is CASSVSGDTEAFF. In DNA, the CDR3 is TGTGCCAGCAGCGTGTCCGGGGACACTGAAGCTTTCTTT. Based on the CDR3 plus reference TRBV9 and TRBJ1-1, the full variable domain is DSGVTQTPKHLITATGQRVTLRCSPRSGDLSVYWYQQSLDQGLQFLIQYYNGEERAKGNILERFSAQQFPDLHSELNLSSLELGDSALYFCASSVSGDTEAFFGQGTRLTVV.

The rearrangement links TRBV28 to TRBJ2-7, with D unclear. Per the germline V gene, CDR1 is MDHEN and CDR2 is SYDVKM. The CDR3 consists of 15 residues. Trimming stripped 1 base from V and 1 base from J, with 11 bases between. The CDR3 loop reads CASSLSTPISYEQYF. CDR3 DNA: TGTGCCAGCAGTTTATCAACACCGATATCCTACGAGCAGTACTTC.

The rearrangement joins TRBV28 to TRBJ1-2; no reliable D call. The CDR3 totals 15 residues. The germline V and J ends were trimmed by 7 bases and 5 bases, with 20 bases remaining between them. CDR1 is MDHEN and CDR2 is SYDVKM in the germline V gene. CDR3 region: CASTPSGRRLYGYTF. The CDR3 DNA sequence: TGTGCCAGCACCCCCTCCGGGCGAAGGCTGTATGGCTACACCTTC.

The chain combines TRBV7-9 with TRBJ2-3; TRBD2 agrees at 8 bases. The CDR3 contains 17 residues. CDR1 is SEHNR and CDR2 is FQNEAQ in the germline V gene (reference sequence). After removal of 5 bases from V and 7 bases from J, the junction contained 17 bases not matched to a gene. The CDR3 sequence is CASSPSPAGGPLYTQYF. For the CDR3, the DNA is TGTGCCAGCAGCCCCTCCCCGGCGGGGGGCCCCCTCTATACGCAGTATTTT. Full variable domain (rest looked up from reference TRBV7-9 and TRBJ2-3): DTGVSQNPRHKITKRGQNVTFRCDPISEHNRLYWYRQTLGQGPEFLTYFQNEAQLEKSRLLSDRFSAERPKGSFSTLEIQRTEQGDSAMYLCASSPSPAGGPLYTQYFGPGTRLTVL.

The chain has TRBV6-5 and TRBJ1-5; 8 positions agree with TRBD1. This CDR3 region has 15 residues. Trimming took 6 bases from V and 2 from J; bases not matched to a gene: 6. CDR1 is MNHEY, CDR2 SVGAGI, per germline. DNA for the CDR3: TGTGCCAGCAGGTCCGAGACAGGGGGCAATCAGCCCCAGCATTTT. It yields the protein CASRSETGGNQPQHF.

With regard to this clone: One end of the junction varies from germline; a read error may be responsible. The chain recombines TRBV23-1 with TRBJ1-1, with TRBD1 matching over 7 bases. TRBV23-1 is known as an ORF, though its function is uncertain. This CDR3 is built from 15 residues. This CDR3 reads CASSPFGQEGTEVFF. CDR3 nucleotides: TGCGCCAGCAGTCCCTTTGGACAGGAAGGAACTGAAGTTTTCTTT.

The chain joins TRBV29-1 to TRBJ2-3, with a tentative D call TRBD2 (5 bases). Trimming left V 6 bases short and J 1 base short, with 11 bases between. The CDR3 contains 13 residues. Per the germline V gene, CDR1 is SQVTM and CDR2 is ANQGSEA. CDR3 residues: CSVGLAGTDTQYF. The CDR3 coding sequence is TGCAGCGTCGGACTGGCTGGCACAGATACGCAGTATTTT.

This clone showed up just a few times. This chain uses TRBV7-6 with TRBJ2-1; 8 bases line up with TRBD2. Germline V gene data show CDR1 as SGHVS and CDR2 as FNYEAQ. This CDR3 region has 16 residues. Trimming cost V 0 bases and J 3 bases; bases outside gene matches: 4. The CDR3 sequence: CASSLASGGLYNEQFF. As DNA, the CDR3 is TGTGCCAGCAGCTTAGCGAGCGGGGGCCTCTACAATGAGCAGTTCTTC. The whole variable domain, filled in from reference TRBV7-6 and TRBJ2-1, reads GAGVSQSPRYKVTKRGQDVALRCDPISGHVSLYWYRQALGQGPEFLTYFNYEAQQDKSGLPNDRFSAERPEGSISTLTIQRTEQRDSAMYRCASSLASGGLYNEQFFGPGTRLTVL.

The chain links TRBV21-1 to TRBJ2-7; the table calls TRBD2, which could not be checked here. TRBV21-1 has pseudogene status. The CDR3 covers 14 residues. The CDR3 here is CASSKDGRETSGNF. The DNA of the CDR3 is TGTGCCAGCAGCAAGGACGGCCGGGAGACTAGCGGAAACTTC.

A few counts support this clone. This sequence joins TRBV30 and TRBJ1-5; D is ambiguous. This CDR3 comprises 13 residues. Germline V gene sequence: CDR1 GTSNPN, CDR2 SVGIG (reference sequence). The V gene lost 2 bases and the J gene lost 3 bases, with 8 bases spanning the gap. The CDR3 DNA is TGTGCCTGGAGTAAGGATAACAATCAGCCCCAGCATTTT. This translates into CAWSKDNNQPQHF.

The gene calls are TRBV28 and TRBJ2-5, with 10 nucleotides matching TRBD1. V was clipped by 2 bases and J by 5 bases; unmatched bases: 5. The CDR3 consists of 15 residues. Germline values: CDR1 MDHEN, CDR2 SYDVKM. The DNA for the CDR3 is TGTGCCAGCAGTTTAGTGACAGGGGGCTGGGAGACCCAGTACTTC. This encodes CASSLVTGGWETQYF.

This clone is a singleton in its sample. This chain links TRBV6-1 with TRBJ2-6; D ambiguous. V was cut by 4 bases and J by 0 bases, with 4 bases left in between. The CDR3 runs 14 residues. From germline, CDR1 is MNHNS and CDR2 SASEGT. The CDR3 DNA reads as TGTGCCAGCAGTGGAGTCTCTGGGGCCAACGTCCTGACTTTC. Encoded protein: CASSGVSGANVLTF.

The chain employs TRBV6-4 and TRBJ2-7, with TRBD1 matching over 8 bases. V gave up 1 base and J gave up 0 bases; unmatched junction bases: 5. From germline, CDR1 is MRHNA and CDR2 SNTAGT. The CDR3 is made up of 16 amino acids. The CDR3 DNA reads TGTGCCAGCAGTGACTTAGACAGGGGTGGCTCCTACGAGCAGTACTTC. Translation gives CASSDLDRGGSYEQYF.

The chain recombines TRBV5-1 with TRBJ1-6, with D perhaps matching TRBD1 (6 bases). This CDR3 comprises 14 residues. CDR1 is SGHRS and CDR2 is YFSETQ in the germline V gene. Deletions cut 4 bases from V and 4 bases from J, with 9 bases between. The CDR3 nucleotides read TGCGCCAGCAGCGTGGACAGTTATAATTCACCCCTCCACTTT. Its translation: CASSVDSYNSPLHF.

The V call is TRBV2, the J call TRBJ1-1; no reliable D call. V was pared by 6 bases and J by 1 base, with 3 bases between. CDR3 length equals 11 residues. The germline gives CDR1 SNHLY, CDR2 FYNNEI. CDR3 DNA sequence: TGTGCCAGCAGGGAGAACACTGAAGCTTTCTTT. Translating it yields CASRENTEAFF.

The chain joins TRBV28 to TRBJ2-1, with D possibly matching TRBD1 (5 bases). Germline values: CDR1 MDHEN, CDR2 SYDVKM. This CDR3 contains 17 residues. V lost 2 bases and J lost 0, with 14 bases in between. The CDR3 DNA reads as TGTGCCAGCAGTTTAATTGGGGCAGGGCGCTCCTACAATGAGCAGTTCTTC. Amino acid sequence: CASSLIGAGRSYNEQFF.

This chain connects TRBV30 to TRBJ2-2, with D maybe TRBD1 (7 bases). V shed 3 bases and J shed 7 bases, with 15 bases lying between them. Germline CDR1 is GTSNPN and CDR2 is SVGIG (reference sequence). The CDR3 sequence is 14 residues long. Written as DNA, the CDR3 is TGTGCCTGGAGGCGACAGGGAGCGGGCGGGGAGCTGTTTTTT. Translating it yields CAWRRQGAGGELFF.

CDR3: CASSLDRDGTQYF. Written as DNA, the CDR3 is TGTGCCAGCAGTTTGGACAGGGACGGCACCCAGTACTTC. The chain links TRBV6-6 to TRBJ2-5; 8 bases fit TRBD1. CDR1 is MNHNY, CDR2 SVGAGI, per germline (reference sequence). The CDR3 covers 13 residues. J gave up 8 bases and V 4 bases, and 6 bases lay outside the gene matches.

V is TRBV19 and J is TRBJ2-7, with 9 bases matching TRBD1. Germline V gives CDR1 LNHDA, CDR2 SQIVND (reference sequence). This CDR3 is built from 14 residues. J was trimmed by 6 bases and V by 5 bases; bases with no gene match: 8. DNA for the CDR3: TGTGCCAGTAGTGAGATGACAGGGGGAGTCGAGCAGTACTTC. Its translation is CASSEMTGGVEQYF.

J is TRBJ1-4 and V is TRBV10-3, with TRBD1 matching over 8 bases. V was pared by 3 bases and J by 7 bases, with 4 bases of the junction left unmatched. The CDR3 spans 14 residues. The germline V gene encodes CDR1 ENHRY and CDR2 SYGVKD. The CDR3 nucleotides are TGTGCCATCAGTGATCGGACAGGGACTGAAAAACTGTTTTTT. Amino acid sequence: CAISDRTGTEKLFF.

The chain uses TRBV5-4 and TRBJ2-1; 11 bases are a match to TRBD2. V was pared by 0 bases and J by 9 bases, with 8 bases of the junction left unmatched. The V gene's germline CDR1 is SGHNT and CDR2 YYREEE (reference sequence). CDR3 length: 16 residues. The CDR3 DNA reads TGTGCCAGCAGCTTGGATAGGCTAGCGGGGGGTAGTGAGCAGTTCTTC. Residues: CASSLDRLAGGSEQFF.

This chain joins TRBV13 and TRBJ2-3, with 10 bases identical to TRBD2. Trimming removed 2 bases from V and 0 bases from J; junction bases left unmatched: 8. This CDR3 has 18 residues. Germline-derived CDR1 and CDR2 are PRHDT and FYEKMQ (reference sequence). As DNA, the CDR3 is TGTGCCAGCAGCTTACCGTCTAGCGGGGGCCCTAGCACAGATACGCAGTATTTT. The encoded protein is CASSLPSSGGPSTDTQYF.

This chain connects TRBV6-4 to TRBJ2-1; D is ambiguous. The germline CDR1 and CDR2 sequences are MRHNA and SNTAGT. The V end lost 5 bases, the J end lost 14 bases, and 19 bases lay between the germline ends. The CDR3 has 13 amino acids. The chain's CDR3 is CASSTYLAGCEFF. As DNA, the CDR3 is TGTGCCAGCAGTACTTACTTGGCAGGCTGTGAGTTCTTC.